This T cell receptor (beta chain) derives from a study of cytomegalovirus exposure and HLA in healthy donors. In the study overall: HLA-typed donors were the source of around 87 million unique TCRs, which an early data release held.

The CDR3 runs 17 residues. Germline loops: CDR1 SGHVS, CDR2 FNYEAQ. The J segment lost 4 bases and the V segment lost 5 bases, leaving 11 bases of the junction unmatched. In the PCR, 60 Vbeta and 13 Jbeta primers were used. Here immunoSEQ multiplex PCR was the method, and the copy in TCRdb shows in-frame clones only, minus some. This table has about 120,000 clones, 80% to 90% appearing once. General observations from the study: It was approximately 170 TCR beta chains that were listed as cytomegalovirus-associated. One cluster of highly shared sequence variants probably arose as a sequencing artifact.

Of note for this clone: Its antigen remains unidentified.

The chain employs TRBV7-6 and TRBJ2-1, with 10 bases identical to TRBD2. This TCR was recovered from a man in his forties in good health and CMV-seronegative. The sequenced sample was PBMCs. This CDR3 is CASSQSTGTSVYNEQFF. In nucleotides, the CDR3 is TGTGCCAGCAGCCAATCCACCGGGACTAGCGTGTACAATGAGCAGTTCTTC. Supplemented by reference TRBV7-6 and TRBJ2-1, the full variable domain reads GAGVSQSPRYKVTKRGQDVALRCDPISGHVSLYWYRQALGQGPEFLTYFNYEAQQDKSGLPNDRFSAERPEGSISTLTIQRTEQRDSAMYRCASSQSTGTSVYNEQFFGPGTRLTVL.